This T cell receptor (beta chain) comes out of a study of T cell responses to AZD1222 COVID-19 vaccine. The protocol was immunoSEQ multiplex PCR, while the TCRdb copy is restricted to in-frame clones and leaves out a portion. The repertoire holds around 99,000 clones, with roughly 90% as singletons. The source of this sequence is an adult in good health. The sample in question was peripheral blood, obtained on day 0 of AZD1222 vaccination.

The CDR3 sequence: CASSLEETQYF. CDR3 nucleotide sequence: TGTGCCAGCAGCTTAGAAGAGACCCAGTACTTC. The J gene is TRBJ2-5, the V gene TRBV11-2; D gene unclear. Germline assignment: CDR1 SGHAT and CDR2 FQNNGV. Trimming took off 0 bases at V and 4 bases at J, with 0 bases between the two ends. The CDR3 totals 11 residues.